This T cell receptor beta chain was recorded in a study of T cells in Graves' hyperthyroidism and ophthalmopathy (dated by TCRdb to the late 2010s). In terms of the full investigation: Peripheral blood was sampled at the time of initial diagnosis, prior to any treatment. TCR V-J signatures able to tell the groups apart were searched for in a discovery cohort of 100 patients, of whom approximately 40 had Graves' ophthalmopathy and more than 55 had stable Graves' hyperthyroidism. Prospective prediction of ophthalmopathy was tested in an independent validation cohort of some 20 hyperthyroidism patients and 15 to 17 patients who later progressed to ophthalmopathy. The roughly 94 discovery patients were randomly divided into training and test sets at a 7:3 ratio. The study also compared thyroid tissue and blood T-cell repertoires from several Graves' hyperthyroidism patients. After blood sampling, hyperthyroidism patients were treated with methimazole at a starting dose of 30 mg daily, and ophthalmopathy patients were treated with high-dose intravenous methylprednisolone. According to the paper, TCR Vbeta CDR3 sequencing was carried out on 135 peripheral blood samples, which came from fewer than 50 ophthalmopathy, around 75 hyperthyroidism and roughly 17 progressor patients. What the research found in general, with its limitations: A model built on a 13 V-J signature distinguished ophthalmopathy from stable hyperthyroidism, reaching about 89% sensitivity and 81% to 83% specificity in cross-validation and 80%/75% in testing. In validation, the model predicted progression to ophthalmopathy a median of roughly 6.1 months before onset, with about 71% sensitivity and about 72% specificity. Sample size was not statistically predetermined, and blinding of investigators to group allocation was not performed. Most expanded thyroid clonotypes (frequency above 0.001) were also detected in blood, a finding suggesting that blood repertoires may reflect thyroid immune responses.

A word on this clonotype: Its antigen target is currently unknown. This clone may be a read error of a much larger clone one base away.

Amplification of TCR beta CDR3 regions was carried out from RNA transcripts. For the first round of RT-PCR on the TCR CDR3, the HTBI primer set was used together with the Qiagen OneStep RT-PCR kit. The libraries were constructed in a second round of multiplex PCR and then size-selected and purified. Sequencing of the libraries was done on an Illumina HiSeq2000 using paired-end 100 bp reads. From the authors' description of their analysis: Raw data were processed with SOAPnuke, discarding reads with adapters, uncalled bases, mean Phred below 15, or no exact constant-primer or identifier match. High-quality paired reads were merged using COPE v1.2.5, and each unique nucleotide sequence was defined as a clonotype. MiTCR v1.1 was used to align the clonotypes against IMGT TRBV, TRBD and TRBJ reference segments. The analysis included only V-J combinations with a frequency above 0.0001, which together covered 99% to 99.2% of the repertoires. The TCS score was defined as the ratio of F50 (clonal expansion) to E x V (chaos), calculated using BLOSUM62-based TCRdist between CDR3 peptides within each V-J. Welch's t-statistics and random forest reduced roughly 500 V-J features to 13, which were used in a naive Bayes classifier (R e1071). The Morisita-Horn index was used to measure how similar the thyroid and blood repertoires were. TCRdb cleaned the public reads at Q25 with fastp, built clones with MiXCR and kept in-frame beta chains. Every distinct CDR3 protein forms one entry, paired with its most common genes and DNA. TCRdb's processing, not the study's, gives the V and J calls here. The sample table records 700,000 to 850,000 distinct CDR3 sequences; 35% of these occur just once. The ten largest make up around 31% of the sample.

Stable Graves' hyperthyroidism was defined as the absence of progression to ophthalmopathy over 18 months of follow-up. The hyperthyroidism patients were between 18 and 65 years old and newly diagnosed, with a disease duration of less than 2 months. Any patient with an uncontrolled infection, another autoimmune disease, pregnancy or lactation was excluded. Diagnoses were established on the basis of clinical symptoms, serum thyroxine and TRAb, thyroid ultrasound, and orbital computed tomography. PBMCs were isolated from more than 9 ml of fresh peripheral blood by Ficoll-Paque density gradient centrifugation. Total RNA was extracted using Trizol reagent, and RNA quality was assessed on an Agilent 2100 Bioanalyzer. From its cysteine to its phenylalanine, the CDR3 spans 15 amino acids. Of all the DNA, just the CDR3 is kept, 45 bases in frame from base 1. From a lookup of the germline V gene, CDR1 and CDR2 are SGHTA and FQGNSA.

The receptor was derived from a woman between 35 and 50 years old with Graves' hyperthyroidism. The chain uses TRBV7-2 and TRBJ1-2; the junction holds 10 bases that match TRBD1. Sequenced input: blood. The encoded CDR3 is CANSLETGGGYGYTF. The sequenced DNA is TGTGCCAACAGCTTAGAGACAGGGGGCGGCTATGGCTACACCTTC.